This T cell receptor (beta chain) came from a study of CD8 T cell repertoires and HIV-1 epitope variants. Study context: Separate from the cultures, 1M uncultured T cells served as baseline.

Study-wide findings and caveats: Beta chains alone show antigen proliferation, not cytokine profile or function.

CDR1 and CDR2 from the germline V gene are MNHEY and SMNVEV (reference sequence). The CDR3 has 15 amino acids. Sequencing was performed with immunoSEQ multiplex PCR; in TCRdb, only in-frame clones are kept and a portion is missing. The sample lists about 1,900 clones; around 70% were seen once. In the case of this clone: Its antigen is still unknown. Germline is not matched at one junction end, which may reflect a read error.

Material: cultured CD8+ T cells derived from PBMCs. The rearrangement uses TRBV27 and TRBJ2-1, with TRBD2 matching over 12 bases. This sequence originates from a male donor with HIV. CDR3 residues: CASTLLAGGPNEQFF. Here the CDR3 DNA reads TGTGCCAGCACTTTACTAGCGGGGGGCCCTAATGAGCAGTTCTTC.